These 2 T cell receptor beta chains originate from one sample sequenced in a study of human T cells and chemical hapten exposure. Time point noted: pre-sensitization, week 0. Indicated treatment: therapeutic diphenylcyclopropenone sensitization with weekly scalp DPC. One entry per CDR3 protein, called by TCRdb with MiXCR from the RACE reads. The table lists about 250,000 distinct CDR3 sequences, roughly 7.4% of them singletons. The material was whole blood, obtained in connection with sensitization to the hapten diphenylcyclopropenone (DPC). The source is a man between 18 and 35 years old with alopecia areata. Some clones in this sample may be carry-over from other donors' samples.

To note about this clonotype: A much larger clone is a single base away; this may be a read error. The gene calls are TRBV7-2 and TRBJ2-3, with TRBD2 as a possible D gene (5 bases). Germline CDR1 reads SGHTA; CDR2 reads FQGNSA. CDR3 length equals 15 residues. The CDR3, as DNA: TGTGCCAACAGCTTATGGACTCCTAGCACAGATACGCAGTATTTT. It encodes CANSLWTPSTDTQYF.

The chain uses TRBV29-1 and TRBJ2-7; D is possibly TRBD1 (6 bases). The CDR3 spans 15 residues. CDR1 SQVTM and CDR2 ANQGSEA come from the germline V gene. Deletions cut 5 bases from V and 0 bases from J, with 17 bases between. The CDR3 sequence: CSVSGTPKSSYEQYF. CDR3 DNA: TGCAGCGTTTCCGGGACACCCAAAAGCTCCTACGAGCAGTACTTC.